This T cell receptor beta chain is from a study of blood T cell repertoires in COVID-19. The overall study: Samples of COVID-19 (acute and convalescent) were obtained from the United States, Italy and Spain.

Study processing details: By means of reference gene primer amplification, nucleated cell counts were estimated. This table comes from immunoSEQ multiplex PCR, and its TCRdb copy is limited to in-frame clones, with some not included. The V and J calls and the clone size are those of that table, but D and trimming were determined from the DNA. The sample has around 100,000 clones, about four fifths seen once; the top ten hold 12%. V was pared by 6 bases and J by 0 bases, with 12 bases between. Germline CDR1 is LNHDA and CDR2 is SQIVND (reference sequence). This CDR3 contains 16 residues. This chain links TRBV19 with TRBJ1-6; a possible D gene is TRBD1 (5 bases). The TCR was taken from a human donor in a cohort sampled during active COVID-19. The sample was peripheral blood. CDR3 DNA: TGTGCCAGTAGACCTAGACAGAGCTCCTATAATTCACCCCTCCACTTT. This sequence encodes CASRPRQSSYNSPLHF.